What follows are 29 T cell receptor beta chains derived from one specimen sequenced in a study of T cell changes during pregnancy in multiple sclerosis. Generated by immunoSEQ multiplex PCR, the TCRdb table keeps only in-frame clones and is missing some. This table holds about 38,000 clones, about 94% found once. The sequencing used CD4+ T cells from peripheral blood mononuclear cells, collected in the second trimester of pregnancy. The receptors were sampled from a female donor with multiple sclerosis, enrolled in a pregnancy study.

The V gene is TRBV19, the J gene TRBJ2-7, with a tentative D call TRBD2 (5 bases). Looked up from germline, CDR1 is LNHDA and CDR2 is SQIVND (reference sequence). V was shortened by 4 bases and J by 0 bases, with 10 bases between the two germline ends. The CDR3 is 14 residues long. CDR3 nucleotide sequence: TGTGCCAGTAGTAGTCCGGGGTTCTCCTACGAGCAGTACTTC. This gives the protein CASSSPGFSYEQYF.

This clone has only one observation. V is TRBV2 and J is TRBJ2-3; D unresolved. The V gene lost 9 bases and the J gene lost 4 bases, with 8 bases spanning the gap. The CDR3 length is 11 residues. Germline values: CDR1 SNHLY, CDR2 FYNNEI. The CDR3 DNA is TGTGCCAGTGCGCTCTCAGATACGCAGTATTTT. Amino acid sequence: CASALSDTQYF.

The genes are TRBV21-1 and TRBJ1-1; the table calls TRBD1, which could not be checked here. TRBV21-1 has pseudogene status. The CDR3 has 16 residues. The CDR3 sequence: CASSSRDRGINTEAFF. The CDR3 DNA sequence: TGTGCCAGCAGCTCCCGGGACAGGGGCATTAACACTGAAGCTTTCTTT.

CDR3 DNA: TGTGCCAGCAGCTTAGTAGCGGGGAACTCCTACAATGAGCAGTTCTTC. Translation gives CASSLVAGNSYNEQFF. The V call is TRBV7-8, the J call TRBJ2-1, with TRBD2 matching over 8 bases. Trimming took 1 base from V and 0 from J; bases not matched to a gene: 2. The CDR3 covers 16 residues. Per germline, CDR1 SGHVS and CDR2 FQNEAQ.

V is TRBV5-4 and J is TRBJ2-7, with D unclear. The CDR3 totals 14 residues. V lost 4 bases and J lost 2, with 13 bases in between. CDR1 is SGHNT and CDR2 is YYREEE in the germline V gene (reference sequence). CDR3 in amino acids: CASSRGDRTYEQYF. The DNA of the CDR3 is TGTGCCAGCAGCCGCGGCGATAGAACCTACGAGCAGTACTTC.

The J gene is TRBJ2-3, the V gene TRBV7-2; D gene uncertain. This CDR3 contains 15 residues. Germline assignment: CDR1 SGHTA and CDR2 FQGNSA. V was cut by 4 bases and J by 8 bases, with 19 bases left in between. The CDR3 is CASSSLGPSSATQYF. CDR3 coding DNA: TGTGCCAGCAGCTCCCTCGGCCCTAGTTCTGCTACGCAGTATTTT.

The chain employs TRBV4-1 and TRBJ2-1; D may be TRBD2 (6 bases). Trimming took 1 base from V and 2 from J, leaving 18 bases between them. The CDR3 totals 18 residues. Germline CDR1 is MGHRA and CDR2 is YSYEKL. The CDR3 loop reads CASSQVDMGIAAYNEQFF. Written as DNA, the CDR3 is TGCGCCAGCAGCCAAGTTGATATGGGAATAGCGGCCTACAATGAGCAGTTCTTC.

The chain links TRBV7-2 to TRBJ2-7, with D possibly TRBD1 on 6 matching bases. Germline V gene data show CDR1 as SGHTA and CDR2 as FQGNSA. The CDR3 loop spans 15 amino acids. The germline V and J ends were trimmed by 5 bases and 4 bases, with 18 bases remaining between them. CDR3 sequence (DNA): TGTGCCAGCAGCGAGGCGACAGGCTACCAGTACGAGCAGTACTTC. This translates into CASSEATGYQYEQYF.

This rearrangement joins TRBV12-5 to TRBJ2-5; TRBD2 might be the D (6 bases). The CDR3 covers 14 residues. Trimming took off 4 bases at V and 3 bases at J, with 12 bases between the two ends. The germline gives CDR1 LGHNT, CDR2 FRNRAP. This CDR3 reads CASGSGLSKETQYF. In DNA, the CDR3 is TGTGCTAGTGGTTCGGGACTTAGCAAAGAGACCCAGTACTTC.

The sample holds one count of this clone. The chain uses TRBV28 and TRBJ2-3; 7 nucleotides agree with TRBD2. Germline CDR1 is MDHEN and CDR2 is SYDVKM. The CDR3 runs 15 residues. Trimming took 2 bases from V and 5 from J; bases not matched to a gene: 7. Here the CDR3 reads CASSLLRTSRDTQYF. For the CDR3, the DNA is TGTGCCAGCAGTTTACTTCGGACTAGTCGAGATACGCAGTATTTT.

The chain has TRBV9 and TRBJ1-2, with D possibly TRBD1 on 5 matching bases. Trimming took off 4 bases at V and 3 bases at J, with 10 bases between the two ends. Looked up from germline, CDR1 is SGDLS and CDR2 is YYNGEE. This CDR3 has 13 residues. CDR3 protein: CASSPDRYYGYTF. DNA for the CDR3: TGTGCCAGCAGCCCCGACAGATACTATGGCTACACCTTC.

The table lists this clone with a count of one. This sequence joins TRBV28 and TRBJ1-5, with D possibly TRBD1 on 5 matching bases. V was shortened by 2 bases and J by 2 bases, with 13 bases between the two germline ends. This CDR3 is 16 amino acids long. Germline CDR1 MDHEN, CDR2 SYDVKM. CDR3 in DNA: TGTGCCAGCAGTTTAGGGGTCCGGGGGGGCAATCAGCCCCAGCATTTT. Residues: CASSLGVRGGNQPQHF.

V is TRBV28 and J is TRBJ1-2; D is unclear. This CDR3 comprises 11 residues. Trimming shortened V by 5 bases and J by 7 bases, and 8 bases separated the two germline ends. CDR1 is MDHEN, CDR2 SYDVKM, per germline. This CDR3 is CASSPVLGYTF. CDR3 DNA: TGTGCCAGCAGTCCCGTTCTTGGCTACACCTTC.

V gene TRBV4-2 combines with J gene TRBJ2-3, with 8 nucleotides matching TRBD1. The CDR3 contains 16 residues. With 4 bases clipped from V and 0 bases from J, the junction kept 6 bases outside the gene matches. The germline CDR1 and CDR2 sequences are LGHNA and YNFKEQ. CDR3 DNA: TGTGCCAGCAGCCGCGAGACAGGGGCTAGCACAGATACGCAGTATTTT. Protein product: CASSRETGASTDTQYF.

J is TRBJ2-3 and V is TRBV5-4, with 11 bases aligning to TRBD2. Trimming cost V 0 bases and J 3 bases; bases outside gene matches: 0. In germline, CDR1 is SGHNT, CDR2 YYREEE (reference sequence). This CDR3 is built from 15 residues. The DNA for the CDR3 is TGTGCCAGCAGCTTGGGACTAGCGGGAACAGATACGCAGTATTTT. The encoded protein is CASSLGLAGTDTQYF.

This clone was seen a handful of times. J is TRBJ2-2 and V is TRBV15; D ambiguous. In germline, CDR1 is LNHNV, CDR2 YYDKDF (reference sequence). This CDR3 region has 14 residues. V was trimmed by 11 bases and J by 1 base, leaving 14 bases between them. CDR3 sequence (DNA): TGTGCCTCTAAACAGAGCAGGAACACCGGGGAGCTGTTTTTT. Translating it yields CASKQSRNTGELFF.

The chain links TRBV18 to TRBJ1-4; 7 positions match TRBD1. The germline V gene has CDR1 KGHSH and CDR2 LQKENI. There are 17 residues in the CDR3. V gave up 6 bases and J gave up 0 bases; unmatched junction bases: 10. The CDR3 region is CASSHSLTGATNEKLFF. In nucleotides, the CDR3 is TGTGCCAGCTCCCACTCCCTCACAGGGGCAACTAATGAAAAACTGTTTTTT.

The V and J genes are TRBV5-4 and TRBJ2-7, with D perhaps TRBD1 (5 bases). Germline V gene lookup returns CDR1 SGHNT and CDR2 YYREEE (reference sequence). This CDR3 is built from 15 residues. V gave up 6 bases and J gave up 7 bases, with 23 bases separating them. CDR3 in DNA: TGTGCCAGCAACTCGGCAAGGGGCAACAGAGATGAGCAGTACTTC. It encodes CASNSARGNRDEQYF.

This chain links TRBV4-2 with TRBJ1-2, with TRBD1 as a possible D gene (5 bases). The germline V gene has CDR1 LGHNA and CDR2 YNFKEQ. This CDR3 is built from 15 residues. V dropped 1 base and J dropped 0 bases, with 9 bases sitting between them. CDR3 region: CASSQVPGSNYGYTF. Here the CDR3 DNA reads TGTGCCAGCAGCCAAGTTCCAGGGTCTAACTATGGCTACACCTTC.

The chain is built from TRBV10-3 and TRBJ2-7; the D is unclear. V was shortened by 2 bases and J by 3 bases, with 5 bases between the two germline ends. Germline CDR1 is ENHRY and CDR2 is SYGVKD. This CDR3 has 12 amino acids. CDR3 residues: CAISETVYEQYF. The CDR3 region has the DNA TGTGCCATCAGTGAGACAGTCTACGAGCAGTACTTC.

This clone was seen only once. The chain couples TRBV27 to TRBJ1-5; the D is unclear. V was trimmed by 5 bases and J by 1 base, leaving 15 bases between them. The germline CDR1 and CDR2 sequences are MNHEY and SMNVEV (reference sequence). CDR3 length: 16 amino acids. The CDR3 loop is CASSPRAGMSNQPQHF. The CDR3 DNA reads TGTGCCAGCAGTCCCCGGGCGGGGATGAGCAATCAGCCCCAGCATTTT.

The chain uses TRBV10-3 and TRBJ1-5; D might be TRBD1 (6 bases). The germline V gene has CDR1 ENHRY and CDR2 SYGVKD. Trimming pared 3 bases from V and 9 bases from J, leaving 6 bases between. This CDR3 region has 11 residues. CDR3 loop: CAISEGGPQHF. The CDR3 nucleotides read TGTGCCATCAGTGAAGGGGGGCCCCAGCATTTT.

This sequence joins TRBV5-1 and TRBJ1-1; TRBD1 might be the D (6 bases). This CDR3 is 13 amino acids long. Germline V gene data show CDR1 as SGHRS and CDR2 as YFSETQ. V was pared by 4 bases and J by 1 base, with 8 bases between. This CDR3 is CASSMGQNTEAFF. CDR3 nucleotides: TGCGCCAGCAGCATGGGACAGAACACTGAAGCTTTCTTT.

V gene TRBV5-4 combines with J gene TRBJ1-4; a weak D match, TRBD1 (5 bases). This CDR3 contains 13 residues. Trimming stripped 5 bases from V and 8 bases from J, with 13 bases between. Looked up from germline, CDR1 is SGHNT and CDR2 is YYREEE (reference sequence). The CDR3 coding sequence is TGTGCCAGCAGTACAGGTCTAGGGGAAAAACTGTTTTTT. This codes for CASSTGLGEKLFF. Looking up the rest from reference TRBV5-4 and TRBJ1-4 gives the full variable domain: ETGVTQSPTHLIKTRGQQVTLRCSSQSGHNTVSWYQQALGQGPQFIFQYYREEENGRGNFPPRFSGLQFPNYSSELNVNALELDDSALYLCASSTGLGEKLFFGSGTQLSVL.

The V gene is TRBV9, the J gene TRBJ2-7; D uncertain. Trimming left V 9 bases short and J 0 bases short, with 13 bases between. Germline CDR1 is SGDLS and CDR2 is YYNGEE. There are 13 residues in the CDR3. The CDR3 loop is CANQTRSSYEQYF. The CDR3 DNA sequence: TGTGCCAACCAGACCCGGAGCTCCTACGAGCAGTACTTC. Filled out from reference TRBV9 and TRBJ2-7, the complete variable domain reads DSGVTQTPKHLITATGQRVTLRCSPRSGDLSVYWYQQSLDQGLQFLIQYYNGEERAKGNILERFSAQQFPDLHSELNLSSLELGDSALYFCANQTRSSYEQYFGPGTRLTVT.

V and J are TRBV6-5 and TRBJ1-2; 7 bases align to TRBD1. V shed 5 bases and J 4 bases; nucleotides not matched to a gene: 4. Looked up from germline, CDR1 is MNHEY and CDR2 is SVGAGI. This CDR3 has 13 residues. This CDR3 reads CASSVTGAYGYTF. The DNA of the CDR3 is TGTGCCAGCAGTGTCACAGGGGCCTATGGCTACACCTTC.

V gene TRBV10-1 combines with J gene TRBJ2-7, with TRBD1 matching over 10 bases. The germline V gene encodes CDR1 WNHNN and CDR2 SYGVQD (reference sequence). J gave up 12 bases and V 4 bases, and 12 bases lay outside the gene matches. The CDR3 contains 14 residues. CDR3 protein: CASSGTGGLTPRYF. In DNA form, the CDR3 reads TGCGCCAGCAGTGGGACAGGGGGTCTAACTCCGCGGTACTTC.

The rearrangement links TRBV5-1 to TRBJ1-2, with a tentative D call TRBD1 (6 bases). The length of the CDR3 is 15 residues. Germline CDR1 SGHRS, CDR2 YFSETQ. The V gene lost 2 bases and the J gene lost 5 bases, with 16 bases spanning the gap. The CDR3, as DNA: TGCGCCAGCAGCTTAGGCAGGGGTCGAGGGTATGGCTACACCTTC. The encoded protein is CASSLGRGRGYGYTF. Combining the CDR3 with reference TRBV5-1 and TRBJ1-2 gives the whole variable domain KAGVTQTPRYLIKTRGQQVTLSCSPISGHRSVSWYQQTPGQGLQFLFEYFSETQRNKGNFPGRFSGRQFSNSRSEMNVSTLELGDSALYLCASSLGRGRGYGYTFGSGTRLTVV.

The CDR3 sequence is CASSLRGLAGEETQYF. In DNA, the CDR3 is TGTGCCAGCAGTTTACGAGGACTAGCGGGGGAGGAGACCCAGTACTTC. This rearrangement joins TRBV28 to TRBJ2-5; TRBD2 aligns across 13 bases. Germline loops: CDR1 MDHEN, CDR2 SYDVKM. The trim removed 2 bases at V and 5 bases at J, leaving 5 bases unmatched. CDR3 length: 16 amino acids.